This entry lists 18 T cell receptor beta chains sequenced from one sample in a study of spatial heterogeneity in lung cancer. MiXCR, run by TCRdb on the 5' RACE reads, gives a single entry per CDR3 protein. The sample consists of some 4,100 distinct CDR3 sequences, around 7.9% of them appearing once. Whole-study results and caveats: Counts of expanded intratumoral alpha and beta TCRs tracked tumor mutation counts.

The time point is: sample taken at primary tumor resection. No antigens are known for them. The sample was lung tumor tissue, taken at surgery. The receptors shown here come from a male donor with early-stage non-small cell lung cancer.

This clonotype was seen repeatedly, ten times or more. The J gene is TRBJ1-3, the V gene TRBV19, with TRBD1 matching 9 bases. The germline CDR1 and CDR2 sequences are LNHDA and SQIVND (reference sequence). J lost 3 bases, V lost 4 bases, and 10 bases had no gene match. This CDR3 contains 17 residues. The CDR3 region is CASSTITGGANGNTIYF. The CDR3 DNA follows: TGTGCCAGTAGTACCATCACAGGGGGCGCGAATGGAAACACCATATATTTT.

This clonotype has only a few counts. The chain combines TRBV6-6 with TRBJ2-1; D is unresolved. The V gene's germline CDR1 is MNHNY and CDR2 SVGAGI (reference sequence). V was clipped by 5 bases and J by 3 bases, with 11 bases between them. The CDR3 consists of 14 residues. In DNA form, the CDR3 reads TGTGCCAGCAGTCCCGGCGGTGGCTACAATGAGCAGTTCTTC. It yields the protein CASSPGGGYNEQFF.

In its sample, this clonotype was seen many times. This chain links TRBV5-1 with TRBJ2-5, with 11 nucleotides matching TRBD2. Trimming took 0 bases from V and 2 from J; bases not matched to a gene: 6. CDR1 is SGHRS and CDR2 is YFSETQ in the germline V gene. The CDR3 consists of 17 residues. CDR3 DNA sequence: TGCGCCAGCAGCTTGGAAGGTAGCGGGGGGGCGCAAGAGACCCAGTACTTC. Its protein is CASSLEGSGGAQETQYF.

Many counts were recorded for this clonotype. DNA of the CDR3: TGTGCCAGTAGTACTGCGAGGGTAGGCCCCACTGAAGCTTTCTTT. As protein: CASSTARVGPTEAFF. This chain links TRBV19 with TRBJ1-1; D not certain. CDR1 is LNHDA, CDR2 SQIVND, per germline (reference sequence). CDR3 length equals 15 residues. With 4 bases removed from V and 4 bases from J, the gap between germline ends came to 16 bases.

Judged by abundance, this clonotype is medium-sized. The chain recombines TRBV5-1 with TRBJ2-7; D is unclear. Between the trimmed V and J ends, which lost 7 bases and 0 bases, there was a span of 20 bases. Germline V gene lookup returns CDR1 SGHRS and CDR2 YFSETQ. The CDR3 is 16 residues long. For the CDR3, the DNA is TGCGCCAGCGGTCGATCTTATGGATCTAGCTCCTACGAGCAGTACTTC. This gives the protein CASGRSYGSSSYEQYF.

By sample fraction, this clonotype is medium-sized (0.01 to 0.1%). The chain combines TRBV7-2 with TRBJ1-6; D not resolved. With 0 bases removed from V and 14 bases from J, the gap between germline ends came to 14 bases. Germline V CDR1 and CDR2: SGHTA, FQGNSA. The CDR3 totals 14 residues. CDR3 coding DNA: TGTGCCAGCAGCTTAGCCGGGGATAGGAGCTCCCTCCACTTT. Residues: CASSLAGDRSSLHF.

The rearrangement uses TRBV14 and TRBJ2-5; D perhaps matches TRBD2 (5 bases). The CDR3 runs to 13 residues. The germline V gene has CDR1 SGHDN and CDR2 FVKESK. Trimming pared 4 bases from V and 5 bases from J, leaving 11 bases between. The CDR3 DNA reads as TGTGCCAGCAGCCCGGGGTTGGTTGAGACCCAGTACTTC. This sequence encodes CASSPGLVETQYF.

This clonotype is medium-sized (0.01 to 0.1%) in the sample. V is TRBV5-6 and J is TRBJ2-2; D unresolved. Trimming took off 7 bases at V and 2 bases at J, with 15 bases between the two ends. Germline loops: CDR1 SGHDT, CDR2 YYEEEE. This CDR3 has 15 residues. As DNA, the CDR3 is TGTGCCAGCGCTGGACCAGGCGGAAACACCGGGGAGCTGTTTTTT. This encodes CASAGPGGNTGELFF.

The CDR3 loop reads CASSLIPGANVLTF. As DNA, the CDR3 is TGCGCCAGCAGCTTGATACCTGGGGCCAACGTCCTGACTTTC. The chain couples TRBV5-1 to TRBJ2-6; D gene unclear. The CDR3 consists of 14 residues. Germline CDR1 is SGHRS and CDR2 is YFSETQ. The V end lost 1 base, the J end lost 2 bases, and 4 bases lay between the germline ends.

The CDR3 is CSASQGSNQPQHF. CDR3 coding DNA: TGCAGTGCGTCACAGGGGAGCAATCAGCCCCAGCATTTT. The rearrangement links TRBV20-1 to TRBJ1-5; 7 bases agree with TRBD1. Germline CDR1 is DFQATT and CDR2 is SNEGSKA (reference sequence). The CDR3 length is 13 residues. V dropped 6 bases and J dropped 1; count of bases not matched to a gene: 3.

A few counts support this clonotype. This chain connects TRBV7-2 to TRBJ1-5; D unresolved. Deletions cut 2 bases from V and 2 bases from J, with 7 bases between. Germline V gene lookup returns CDR1 SGHTA and CDR2 FQGNSA. The CDR3 runs 14 residues. The CDR3 region has the DNA TGTGCCAGCAGCTTATCGGGTCGCAATCAGCCCCAGCATTTT. Its translation: CASSLSGRNQPQHF.

The chain employs TRBV10-2 and TRBJ2-3; D is unresolved. The germline V gene encodes CDR1 WSHSY and CDR2 SAAADI. The CDR3 loop spans 13 amino acids. The V end lost 1 base, the J end lost 1 base, and 3 bases lay between the germline ends. This CDR3 reads CASSEWGTDTQYF. CDR3 nucleotide sequence: TGCGCCAGCAGTGAGTGGGGCACAGATACGCAGTATTTT.

The rearrangement links TRBV6-6 to TRBJ1-1; D is ambiguous. Germline lookup yields CDR1 MNHNY and CDR2 SVGAGI (reference sequence). This CDR3 spans 13 amino acids. Between the trimmed V and J ends, which lost 7 bases and 0 bases, there was a span of 9 bases. CDR3 nucleotides: TGTGCCAGCATTCGGGAGATGAACACTGAAGCTTTCTTT. Amino acids: CASIREMNTEAFF.

Relative to its sample, this clonotype is medium-sized. This rearrangement joins TRBV27 to TRBJ2-7, with D perhaps assigned TRBD1 or TRBD2 (5 bases each). The germline gives CDR1 MNHEY, CDR2 SMNVEV (reference sequence). V was trimmed by 5 bases and J by 6 bases, leaving 20 bases between them. The CDR3 totals 15 residues. Here the CDR3 reads CASSPGTEEGFEQYF. In DNA form, the CDR3 reads TGTGCCAGCAGTCCGGGGACCGAAGAGGGGTTCGAGCAGTACTTC.

This clonotype was seen repeatedly, ten times or more. This chain uses TRBV18 with TRBJ2-7, with 8 nucleotides matching TRBD1. Germline CDR1 and CDR2: KGHSH and LQKENI. The CDR3 runs to 12 residues. V was clipped by 3 bases and J by 5 bases; unmatched bases: 0. The CDR3 loop reads CASSPGQDEQYF. In DNA, the CDR3 is TGTGCCAGCTCACCGGGACAGGACGAGCAGTACTTC.

Relative to its sample, this clonotype is medium-sized. J is TRBJ2-3 and V is TRBV7-6; no clear D gene. CDR1 and CDR2 from the germline V gene are SGHVS and FNYEAQ. The germline V and J ends were trimmed by 2 bases and 0 bases, with 12 bases remaining between them. The CDR3 loop spans 16 amino acids. CDR3: CASSLLASYSTDTQYF. The DNA of the CDR3 is TGTGCCAGCAGCTTACTCGCTTCCTATAGCACAGATACGCAGTATTTT.

By frequency in the sample, this clonotype is medium-sized. The genes are TRBV6-5 and TRBJ1-1; D gene uncertain. The CDR3 spans 13 residues. CDR1 and CDR2 (germline): MNHEY, SVGAGI. The V end lost 2 bases, the J end lost 1 base, and 5 bases lay between the germline ends. The CDR3 DNA follows: TGTGCCAGCAGTTACGAACGGAACACTGAAGCTTTCTTT. This translates into CASSYERNTEAFF.

This clonotype rates as medium-sized (0.01 to 0.1%). The J gene is TRBJ2-7, the V gene TRBV27, with 7 positions matching TRBD1. Germline values: CDR1 MNHEY, CDR2 SMNVEV (reference sequence). The V gene end was trimmed by 6 bases and the J gene end by 3 bases; junction bases not matched to a gene: 8. This CDR3 spans 14 amino acids. The CDR3 sequence: CASSRGGQSYEQYF. CDR3 sequence (DNA): TGTGCCAGCAGCCGAGGGGGACAGAGCTACGAGCAGTACTTC.